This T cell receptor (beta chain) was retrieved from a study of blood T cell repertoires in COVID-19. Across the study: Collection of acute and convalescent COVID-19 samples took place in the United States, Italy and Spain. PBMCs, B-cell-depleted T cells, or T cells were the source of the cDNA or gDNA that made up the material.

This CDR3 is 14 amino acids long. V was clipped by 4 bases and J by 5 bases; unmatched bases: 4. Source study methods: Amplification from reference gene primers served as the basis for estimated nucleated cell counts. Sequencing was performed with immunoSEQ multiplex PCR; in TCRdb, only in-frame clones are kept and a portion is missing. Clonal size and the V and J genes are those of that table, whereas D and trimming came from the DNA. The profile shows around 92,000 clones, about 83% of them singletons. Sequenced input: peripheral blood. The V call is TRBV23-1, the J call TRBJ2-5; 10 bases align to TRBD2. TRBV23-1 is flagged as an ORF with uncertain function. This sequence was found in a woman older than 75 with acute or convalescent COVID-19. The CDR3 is CASSLEREGETQYF. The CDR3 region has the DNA TGCGCCAGCAGTCTCGAGCGGGAGGGGGAGACCCAGTACTTC.